These T cell receptor beta chains were read from a single sample in a study of T cell repertoires in cytomegalovirus infection. Each CDR3 protein is one row after TCRdb ran MiXCR on the reads. The table records around 310,000 distinct CDR3 sequences, 17% of them present only once. The source material was PBMCs. All receptors come from a human donor in good health (CMV status not recorded). Some clones in this sample may be carry-over from other donors' samples. The CDR3 runs from the conserved cysteine through the conserved F or W. Each record gives: clone size, V gene, CDR3 protein. Clone size is stated in some rows and not others, as once, few, many or a class when expanded.

>many|TRBV6-1
CASTDHPSYNEQFF
>NA|TRBV20-1
CSARKGPMNTGELFF
>few|TRBV12-3/TRBV12-4
CASSYLAAMNTEAFF
>many|TRBV7-9
CASSLEAVASNYGYTF
>few|TRBV7-2
CASSSRMNQPQHF
>few|TRBV4-1
CASSQEAMNTEAFF
>NA|TRBV20-1
CSARRLEGAEAFF
>NA|TRBV11-1
CASSSVLGGATGELFF
>many|TRBV7-2
CARTRAQGLSPGQQYF
>many|TRBV6-1
CASSNDRDLTTNEKLFF
>many|TRBV10-3
CAISEGALGQPQHF
>many|TRBV6-2/TRBV6-3
CASSYSSSAAETQYF
>NA|TRBV11-2
CASSLEGTPGQGPRVFEKLFF
>once|TRBV7-2
CASSLVRGTNTGELFF
>NA|TRBV28
CASSRGLTSGGREQYF
>NA|TRBV7-9
CASSLLRGENSPLHF
>many|TRBV7-6
CASSLIDSLLQETQYF
>many|TRBV7-2
CASSLGTLTGSYEQYF
>NA|TRBV7-9
CASSHKSDSPLHF
>many|TRBV7-6
CASSLASAAHTDTQYF
>NA|TRBV5-4
CASSLEGQGIVGELFF
>NA|TRBV12-3/TRBV12-4
CASSLWGGNYGYTF